A selection of T cell receptor beta chains follows, all from one sample in a study of Ad26.COV2.S vaccination and SARS-CoV-2 variants. The assay was immunoSEQ multiplex PCR, and TCRdb's table has in-frame clones only and misses some. Of about 350,000 clones in the sample, 92% are singletons; the top ten hold about 3.9%. The sample consisted of peripheral blood, taken after recovery from COVID-19. The receptor set was obtained from a human donor who had recovered from COVID-19. CDR3s include the opening cysteine and the closing phenylalanine or tryptophan. A D gene is named only where the DNA matches it firmly. Clone sizes are given selectively: once, few, many, or a class where the clone is expanded.

>TRBV18|.|TRBD1|TRBJ2-3
CASSPRQGAINTQYF
TGTGCCAGCTCACCACGGCAGGGGGCCATAAATACGCAGTATTTT
>TRBV3-1/TRBV3-2|.|.|TRBJ2-2
CASSQGVSASTGELFF
TGTGCCAGCAGCCAAGGAGTTTCGGCCTCTACCGGGGAGCTGTTTTTT
>TRBV6-5|.|.|TRBJ1-6
CASSKEQSNSPLHF
TGTGCCAGCAGTAAGGAACAGTCAAATTCACCCCTCCACTTT
>TRBV13|.|TRBD1|TRBJ1-6
CASRGQGDYNSPLHF
TGTGCCAGCAGGGGACAGGGGGACTATAATTCACCCCTCCACTTT
>TRBV7-2|.|TRBD2|TRBJ2-5
CASSSGLAGLETQYF
TGTGCCAGCAGCTCGGGACTAGCGGGTCTAGAGACCCAGTACTTC
>TRBV10-1|.|TRBD1|TRBJ2-5
CASSDRGGETQYF
TGCGCCAGCAGCGACAGGGGCGGCGAGACCCAGTACTTC
>TRBV3-1/TRBV3-2|.|TRBD2|TRBJ2-1
CASSQDLAGLPREEQFF
TGTGCCAGCAGCCAAGATTTGGCGGGACTACCTCGTGAGGAGCAGTTCTTC
>TRBV18|few|.|TRBJ1-3
CASSPPAVSGNTIYF
TGTGCCAGCTCACCACCGGCAGTCTCTGGAAACACCATATATTTT
>TRBV5-4|once|.|TRBJ1-6
CASSIGTPYNSPLHF
TGTGCCAGCAGCATCGGGACCCCCTATAATTCACCCCTCCACTTT
>TRBV7-6|.|.|TRBJ2-7
CASSLAANSYEQYF
TGTGCCAGCAGCTTAGCGGCCAACTCCTACGAGCAGTACTTC
>TRBV7-2|.|TRBD1|TRBJ1-6
CASSLGGTAYNSPLHF
TGTGCCAGCAGCCTCGGTGGGACAGCCTATAATTCACCCCTCCACTTT
>TRBV5-1|.|.|TRBJ2-2
CASSLVGQNTGELFF
TGCGCCAGCAGCTTGGTGGGACAGAACACCGGGGAGCTGTTTTTT
>TRBV6-5|.|.|TRBJ1-3
CASSYRGTDPGNTIYF
TGTGCCAGCAGTTACCGAGGGACGGACCCTGGAAACACCATATATTTT
>TRBV7-7|.|TRBD1|TRBJ2-3
CASSLGTGETDTQYF
TGTGCCAGCAGCTTAGGGACAGGGGAAACAGATACGCAGTATTTT
>TRBV29-1|.|TRBD1|TRBJ1-2
CSAWGQGGGGYTF
TGCAGCGCCTGGGGACAGGGAGGCGGTGGCTACACCTTC
>TRBV7-9|.|TRBD1|TRBJ2-7
CASSSGQDVLEQYF
TGTGCCAGCAGCTCGGGACAGGATGTTCTCGAGCAGTACTTC
>TRBV7-9|.|TRBD2|TRBJ2-3
CAWGGASTDTQYF
TGTGCCTGGGGGGGAGCATCGACAGATACGCAGTATTTT
>TRBV6-5|.|TRBD1|TRBJ2-2
CASSHRGMNTGELFF
TGTGCCAGCAGTCACAGGGGAATGAACACCGGGGAGCTGTTTTTT
>TRBV4-3|.|.|TRBJ2-7
CASSQVFGNSPYEQYF
TGCGCCAGCAGCCAAGTATTTGGGAACAGTCCCTACGAGCAGTACTTC
>TRBV6-6|.|.|TRBJ2-7
CASSSAGPNEQYF
TGTGCCAGCAGTTCCGCAGGCCCTAACGAGCAGTACTTC